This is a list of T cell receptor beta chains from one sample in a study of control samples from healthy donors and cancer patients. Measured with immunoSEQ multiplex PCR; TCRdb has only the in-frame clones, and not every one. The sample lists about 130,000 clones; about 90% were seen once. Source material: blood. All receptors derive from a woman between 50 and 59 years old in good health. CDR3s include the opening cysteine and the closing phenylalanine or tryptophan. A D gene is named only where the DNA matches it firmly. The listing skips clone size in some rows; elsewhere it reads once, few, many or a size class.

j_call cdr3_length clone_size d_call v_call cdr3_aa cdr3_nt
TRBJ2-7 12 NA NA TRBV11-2 CASSLSDYEQYF TGTGCCAGCAGCCTATCGGACTACGAGCAGTACTTC
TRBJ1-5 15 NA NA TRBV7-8 CASSLSRQAHQPQHF TGTGCCAGCAGCTTATCTCGACAGGCGCATCAGCCCCAGCATTTT
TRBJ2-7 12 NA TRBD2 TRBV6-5 CAGGGPIYEQYF TGTGCCGGGGGAGGGCCCATCTACGAGCAGTACTTC
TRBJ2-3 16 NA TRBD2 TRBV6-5 CASSYSSGDKADTQYF TGTGCCAGCAGTTACTCCAGCGGGGATAAGGCAGATACGCAGTATTTT
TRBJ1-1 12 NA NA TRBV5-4 CASSFSGTEAFF TGTGCCAGCAGCTTTTCCGGGACTGAAGCTTTCTTT
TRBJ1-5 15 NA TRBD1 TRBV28 CASRPFGTVPQPQHF TGTGCCAGCAGGCCCTTTGGGACAGTCCCTCAGCCCCAGCATTTT
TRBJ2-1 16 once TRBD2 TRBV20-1 CSASRLAGGTYNEQFF TGCAGTGCTAGTAGGCTAGCGGGGGGGACCTACAATGAGCAGTTCTTC
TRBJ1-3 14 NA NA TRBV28 CASSRNTGRYTIYF TGTGCCAGCAGCCGTAACACAGGGAGGTACACCATATATTTT
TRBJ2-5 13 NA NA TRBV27 CASSFLRGETQYF TGTGCCAGCAGTTTTTTAAGAGGGGAGACCCAGTACTTC
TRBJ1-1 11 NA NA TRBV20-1 CSARGRAEAFF TGCAGTGCTAGGGGGCGGGCTGAAGCTTTCTTT
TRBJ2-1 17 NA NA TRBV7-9 CASSLALGQTQNNEQFF TGTGCCAGCAGCTTAGCCCTTGGACAGACTCAAAACAATGAGCAGTTCTTC
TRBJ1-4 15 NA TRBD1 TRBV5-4 CASSLVQGGEGKLFF TGTGCCAGCAGCTTGGTACAGGGGGGAGAGGGAAAACTGTTTTTT
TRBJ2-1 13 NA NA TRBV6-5 CASSYSRYRITFF TGTGCCAGCAGTTACTCGAGGTACAGAATAACGTTCTTC
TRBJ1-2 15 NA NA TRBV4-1 CASSPAVQANYGYTF TGCGCCAGCAGCCCCGCGGTACAGGCTAACTATGGCTACACCTTC
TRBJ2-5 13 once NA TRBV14 CASSQAPRETQYF TGTGCCAGCAGCCAAGCACCAAGGGAGACCCAGTACTTC
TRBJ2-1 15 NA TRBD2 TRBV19 CASSMMASGNIEQFF TGTGCCAGTAGTATGATGGCTAGCGGGAACATTGAGCAGTTCTTC
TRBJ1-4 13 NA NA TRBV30 CAWSVLTVEKLFF TGTGCCTGGAGTGTACTGACGGTCGAAAAACTGTTTTTT
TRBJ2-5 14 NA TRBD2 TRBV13 CASSLGSGRETQYF TGTGCCAGCAGCTTAGGTAGCGGGAGGGAGACCCAGTACTTC
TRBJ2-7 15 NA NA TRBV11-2 CASSLVAGTSYEQYF TGTGCCAGCAGCTTAGTTGCGGGAACCTCCTACGAGCAGTACTTC
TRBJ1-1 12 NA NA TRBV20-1 CSASSGRAEAFF TGCAGTGCTAGTTCAGGCCGCGCTGAAGCTTTCTTT
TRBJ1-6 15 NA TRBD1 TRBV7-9 CASSFAGTGYSPLHF TGTGCCAGCAGCTTTGCCGGGACAGGATATTCACCCCTCCACTTT
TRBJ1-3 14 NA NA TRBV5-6 CASSFGGSGNTIYF TGTGCCAGCAGCTTCGGGGGCTCTGGAAACACCATATATTTT
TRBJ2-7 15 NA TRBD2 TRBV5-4 CASSLGREAYYEQYF TGTGCCAGCAGCTTGGGGCGGGAGGCCTACTACGAGCAGTACTTC
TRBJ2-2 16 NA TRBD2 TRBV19 CASSGTSGGPLGELFF TGTGCCAGTAGTGGGACTAGCGGGGGACCACTCGGGGAGCTGTTTTTT
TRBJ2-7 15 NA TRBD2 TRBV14 CASSQDLAGVGEQYF TGTGCCAGCAGCCAAGATCTGGCGGGGGTAGGTGAGCAGTACTTC
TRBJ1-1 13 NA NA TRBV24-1 CATSDFGATEAFF TGTGCCACCAGTGATTTCGGGGCCACTGAAGCTTTCTTT
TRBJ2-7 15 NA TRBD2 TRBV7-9 CASSSPRGSSYEQYF TGTGCCAGCAGTTCCCCGCGGGGGAGCTCCTACGAGCAGTACTTC
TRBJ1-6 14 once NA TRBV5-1 CASSEPASRSPLHF TGCGCCAGCAGCGAGCCTGCATCCCGGTCACCCCTCCACTTT
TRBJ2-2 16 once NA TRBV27 CASSLRGRVDSGELFF TGTGCCAGCAGTTTAAGGGGGAGGGTAGATTCGGGGGAGCTGTTTTTT
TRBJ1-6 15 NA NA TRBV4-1 CASSQGTGLIVPLHF TGCGCCAGCAGCCAAGGGACCGGGCTAATTGTCCCCCTCCACTTT
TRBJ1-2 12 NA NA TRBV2 CASSPGTHGYTF TGTGCCAGCAGTCCTGGGACCCATGGCTACACCTTC
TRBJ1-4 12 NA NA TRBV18 CASSPPGEKLFF TGTGCCAGCTCACCCCCCGGTGAAAAACTGTTTTTT
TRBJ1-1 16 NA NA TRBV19 CASSIFSGWGNTEAFF TGTGCCAGTAGTATCTTTTCGGGCTGGGGGAACACTGAAGCTTTCTTT
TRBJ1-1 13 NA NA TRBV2 CAGKLGGNTEAFF TGTGCCGGGAAGTTGGGGGGGAACACTGAAGCTTTCTTT
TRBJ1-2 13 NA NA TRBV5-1 CASSFQGRNGYTF TGCGCCAGCAGTTTTCAGGGGAGGAATGGCTACACCTTC
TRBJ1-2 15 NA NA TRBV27 CASSFRESANYGYTF TGTGCCAGCAGTTTCCGTGAATCAGCTAACTATGGCTACACCTTC
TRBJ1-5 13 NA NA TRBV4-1 CASSQVGGQPQHF TGCGCCAGCAGCCAAGTTGGAGGTCAGCCCCAGCATTTT
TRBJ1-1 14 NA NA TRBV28 CASSLAPISTEAFF TGTGCCAGCAGTTTAGCGCCGATTTCCACTGAAGCTTTCTTT
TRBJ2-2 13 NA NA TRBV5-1 CASSSGVAGELFF TGCGCCAGCAGCTCGGGGGTGGCCGGGGAGCTGTTTTTT
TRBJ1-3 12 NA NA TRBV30 CAWILGGNTIYF TGTGCCTGGATTCTGGGGGGAAACACCATATATTTT
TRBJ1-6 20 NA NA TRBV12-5 CASGLVLSGLSSPYNSPLHF TGTGCTAGTGGTTTGGTACTCTCAGGCCTTTCGAGCCCCTATAATTCACCCCTCCACTTT
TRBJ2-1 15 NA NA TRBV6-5 CASSLTWVTYNEQFF TGTGCCAGCAGTCTAACCTGGGTAACCTACAATGAGCAGTTCTTC
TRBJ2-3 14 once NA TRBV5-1 CASSWDTFTDTQYF TGCGCCAGCAGCTGGGACACCTTCACAGATACGCAGTATTTT
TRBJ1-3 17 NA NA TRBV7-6 CASSLAQLAASGNTIYF TGTGCCAGCAGCTTAGCTCAGTTAGCCGCCTCTGGAAACACCATATATTTT
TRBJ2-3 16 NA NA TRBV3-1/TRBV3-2 CASSQDLRGHTDTQYF TGTGCCAGCAGCCAAGATCTTCGGGGTCACACAGATACGCAGTATTTT
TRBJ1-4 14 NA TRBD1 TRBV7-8 CASSPGQGIEKLFF TGTGCCAGCAGCCCGGGACAGGGGATTGAAAAACTGTTTTTT
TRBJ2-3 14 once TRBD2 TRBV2 CASSPSGVTDTQYF TGTGCCAGCAGTCCTAGCGGAGTCACAGATACGCAGTATTTT
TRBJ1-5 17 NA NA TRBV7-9 CASSPTVERLYNQPQHF TGTGCCAGCAGCCCAACAGTAGAACGGCTTTACAATCAGCCCCAGCATTTT
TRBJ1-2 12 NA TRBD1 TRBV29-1 CSVEGQGNGYTF TGCAGCGTTGAAGGACAGGGGAATGGCTACACCTTC
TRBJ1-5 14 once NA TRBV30 CAWGLGGRNQPQHF TGTGCCTGGGGTTTGGGGGGACGCAATCAGCCCCAGCATTTT
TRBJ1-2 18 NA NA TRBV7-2 CASSLFLGPQTANYGYTF TGTGCCAGCAGCTTATTCTTGGGACCCCAGACGGCTAACTATGGCTACACCTTC
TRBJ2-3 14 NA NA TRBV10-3 CAISESVSTDTQYF TGTGCCATCAGTGAGTCAGTAAGCACAGATACGCAGTATTTT
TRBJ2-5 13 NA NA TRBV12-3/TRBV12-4 CASTMGGLETQYF TGTGCCAGCACTATGGGGGGTCTGGAGACCCAGTACTTC
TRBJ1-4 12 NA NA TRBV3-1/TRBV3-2 CASSQGNEKLFF TGTGCCAGCAGCCAAGGGAATGAAAAACTGTTTTTT
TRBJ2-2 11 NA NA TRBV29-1 CSGQGPGELFF TGCAGCGGGCAGGGCCCCGGGGAGCTGTTTTTT